The rows below give T cell receptor beta chains drawn from one sample of a study of blood T cell repertoires in COVID-19. The method was immunoSEQ multiplex PCR; TCRdb's version includes in-frame clones alone and lacks a portion of them. Of just under 65,000 clones in the sample, roughly four fifths are singletons; the top ten hold roughly two fifths. Input material: peripheral blood. The receptors were gathered from a human donor in a cohort sampled during active COVID-19. Both conserved end residues are part of each CDR3. A D gene is named only where the DNA matches it firmly. Clone sizes are given selectively: once, few, many, or a class where the clone is expanded.

>TRBJ2-5|once|TRBD1|TRBV5-1
TGCGCCAGCAGCCCGAGCGGACAGGGTGGACAAGAGACCCAGTACTTC
CASSPSGQGGQETQYF
>TRBJ2-7|.|TRBD2|TRBV6-1
TGTGCCAGCAGTGCCATGCGGGGGGACTGGCGAGCCTACGAGCAGTACTTC
CASSAMRGDWRAYEQYF
>TRBJ2-5|.|.|TRBV27
TGTGCCAGCAGTTTATCGACGGACTACCAAGAGACCCAGTACTTC
CASSLSTDYQETQYF
>TRBJ1-1|.|.|TRBV6-2/TRBV6-3
TGTGCCAGCAGTTACTCTCGGGGTAGTACTTTCTTT
CASSYSRGSTFF
>TRBJ2-3|.|.|TRBV13
TGTGCCTCGCGGCGGGACAGTAGCACAGATACGCAGTATTTT
CASRRDSSTDTQYF
>TRBJ2-7|once|TRBD2|TRBV12-3/TRBV12-4
TGTGCCAGCAGTTTATCGACTAGCAACGAGCAGTACTTC
CASSLSTSNEQYF
>TRBJ1-5|.|.|TRBV4-1
TGCGCCAGCAGCCAAGACAGGGGTGCCATGAGCAATCAGCCCCAGCATTTT
CASSQDRGAMSNQPQHF
>TRBJ1-1|.|.|TRBV5-8
TGTGCCAGCAGCTTGATAGGGGATCGGCCTGAAGCTTTCTTT
CASSLIGDRPEAFF
>TRBJ2-2|.|.|TRBV6-5
TGTGCCAGCAGTTACTCGAGGTACCGGGAGCTGTTTTTT
CASSYSRYRELFF
>TRBJ2-3|.|TRBD2|TRBV2
TGTGCCAGCAGTCCCTGGGGGGGAGCAGATACGCAGTATTTT
CASSPWGGADTQYF
>TRBJ1-3|.|TRBD1|TRBV5-1
TGCGCCAGCAGCTTGGTGGGGACAGGAGGAAACACCATATATTTT
CASSLVGTGGNTIYF
>TRBJ1-1|few|TRBD1|TRBV14
TGTGCCAGCAGCCAAGAGCCAGGGCGGCTCCCGACAGGGGATACAGTGATGAACACTGAAGCTTTCTTT
CASSQEPGRLPTGDTVMNTEAFF
>TRBJ2-1|.|.|TRBV19
TGTGCCAGTAGTCGTGGACCCGGGACATACAATGAGCAGTTCTTC
CASSRGPGTYNEQFF
>TRBJ1-1|.|.|TRBV9
TGTGCCAGCAGCGTATCCTCAGGGATCACTGAAGCTTTCTTT
CASSVSSGITEAFF
>TRBJ2-3|.|TRBD1|TRBV7-3
TGTGCCAGCAGCCCCCAGACAGGGCTAAGGACAGATACGCAGTATTTT
CASSPQTGLRTDTQYF